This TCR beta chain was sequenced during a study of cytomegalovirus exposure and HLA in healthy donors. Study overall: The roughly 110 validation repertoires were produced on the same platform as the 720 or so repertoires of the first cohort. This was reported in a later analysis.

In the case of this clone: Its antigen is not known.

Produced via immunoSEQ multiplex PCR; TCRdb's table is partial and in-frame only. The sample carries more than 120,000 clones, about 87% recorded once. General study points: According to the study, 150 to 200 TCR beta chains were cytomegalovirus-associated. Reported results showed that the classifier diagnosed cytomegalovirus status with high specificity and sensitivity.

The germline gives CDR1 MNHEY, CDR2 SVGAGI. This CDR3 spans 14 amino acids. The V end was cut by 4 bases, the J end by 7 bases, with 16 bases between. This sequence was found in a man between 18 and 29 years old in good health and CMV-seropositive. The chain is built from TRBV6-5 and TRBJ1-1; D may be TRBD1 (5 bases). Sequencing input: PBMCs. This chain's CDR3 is CASSSWGRSLEAFF. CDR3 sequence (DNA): TGTGCCAGCAGTTCGTGGGGCCGGAGTCTTGAAGCTTTCTTT.